Here is one T cell receptor (beta chain) with its context. Its antigen is not known. This sample was included in a study of vaccination and CD4 T cells after COVID-19. Once obtained from cultured CD4+ T cells, the DNA was sequenced using the Oncomine TCR Beta short-read assay. CD4+ T cells were cultured, and genomic DNA was extracted from them. MiXCR, applied by TCRdb to the PCR reads, yields one record per CDR3 protein. Of almost 5,500 distinct CDR3 sequences listed, roughly 78% are singletons. Noted treatment: approximately 9-day PBMC culture with coronavirus spike peptide pools or control peptides (ViraFEST assay). Peptide-pool expansion of antigen-specific T cells preceded TCR sequencing in ViraFEST. Negative selection separated CD4+ T cells from 10-day cultures. This receptor was identified in a human donor who had recovered from COVID-19. Sample: CD4+ T cells from blood, cultured in vitro.

The CDR3 loop is CASSFAGGDYEQYF. For the CDR3, the DNA is TGTGCCAGCAGTTTTGCAGGTGGGGACTACGAGCAGTACTTC. The chain employs TRBV27 and TRBJ2-7, with D hard to call. CDR1 is MNHEY and CDR2 is SMNVEV in the germline V gene (reference sequence). V was trimmed by 3 bases and J by 3 bases, leaving 12 bases between them. The CDR3 consists of 14 residues.